This T cell receptor (beta chain) appears in the sequencing data of a study of OX40 agonist ivuxolimab in advanced cancers. The germline V gene encodes CDR1 SGHNT and CDR2 YYREEE (reference sequence). The CDR3 has 13 residues. V was cut by 0 bases and J by 1 base, with 5 bases left in between. Libraries were prepared by immunoSEQ multiplex PCR; TCRdb keeps only in-frame clonotypes and omits some of them. Here the sample spans about 74,000 clones, more than 70% being singletons. The specimen comprised CD4+ or CD8+ T cells sorted from blood, sampled in a trial of the OX40 agonist ivuxolimab. This receptor was identified in an adult with an advanced solid tumor such as melanoma, head and neck, liver or kidney cancer. The J gene is TRBJ2-7, the V gene TRBV5-4, with D hard to call. The CDR3 protein is CASSLARSYEQYF. The CDR3 DNA follows: TGTGCCAGCAGCTTGGCCCGATCCTACGAGCAGTACTTC.